These T cell receptor beta chains were read from a single sample in a study of blood T cell repertoires in COVID-19. Data came from immunoSEQ multiplex PCR; TCRdb stores just in-frame clones and leaves some out. Among a few hundred thousand clones listed, 89% were seen once. Sequenced sample: peripheral blood. These receptors originate from a middle-aged woman who had recovered from COVID-19. Both conserved end residues are part of each CDR3. The order of the fields is D gene, J gene, V gene, CDR3 protein. The D gene is left open where the match is weak.

TRBD1,TRBJ1-5,TRBV24-1,CATSDAGTGAHQPQHF
-,TRBJ2-6,TRBV19,CASSTSGGGGANVLTF
-,TRBJ1-5,TRBV6-1,CASSERGNQPQHF
TRBD1,TRBJ2-3,TRBV18,CASSGLTGDDTQYF
-,TRBJ2-1,TRBV7-9,CASSSGDNEQFF
-,TRBJ2-1,TRBV28,CASRPGTGYNEQFF
-,TRBJ1-2,TRBV18,CASSPIARANYGYTF
TRBD2,TRBJ2-7,TRBV7-9,CASSSLAGETYEQYF
TRBD2,TRBJ2-3,TRBV10-3,CAISERLAGGPPTDTQYF
-,TRBJ2-5,TRBV11-3,CASSLDIGAEAETQYF
TRBD2,TRBJ2-1,TRBV11-2,CASSLDQLAGGRDEQFF
-,TRBJ2-2,TRBV5-4,CASSTRGLGNTGELFF